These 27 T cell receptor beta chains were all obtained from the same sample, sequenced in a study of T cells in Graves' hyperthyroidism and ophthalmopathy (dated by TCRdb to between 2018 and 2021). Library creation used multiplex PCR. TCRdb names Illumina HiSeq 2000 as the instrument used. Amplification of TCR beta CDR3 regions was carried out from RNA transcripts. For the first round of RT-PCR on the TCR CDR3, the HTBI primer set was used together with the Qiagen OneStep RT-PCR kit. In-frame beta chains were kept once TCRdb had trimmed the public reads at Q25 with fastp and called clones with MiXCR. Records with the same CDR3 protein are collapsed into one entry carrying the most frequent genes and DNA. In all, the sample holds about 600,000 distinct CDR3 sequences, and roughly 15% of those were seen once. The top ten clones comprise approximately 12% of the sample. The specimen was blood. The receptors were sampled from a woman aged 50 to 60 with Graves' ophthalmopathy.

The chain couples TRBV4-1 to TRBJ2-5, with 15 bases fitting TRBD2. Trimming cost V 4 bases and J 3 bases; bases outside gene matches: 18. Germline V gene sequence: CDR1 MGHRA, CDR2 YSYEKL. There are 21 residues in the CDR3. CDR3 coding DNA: TGCGCCAGCAGCCTCACGAGGCTGGGACTAGCGGGAGGAAACGTGGAAGAGACCCAGTACTTC. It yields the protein CASSLTRLGLAGGNVEETQYF.

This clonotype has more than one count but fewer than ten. In DNA, the CDR3 is TGTGCCAGCAGTTTCAGGGGGCGCGAGGAGCAGTACTTC. This translates into CASSFRGREEQYF. V and J are TRBV27 and TRBJ2-7, with 8 bases matching TRBD1. Germline CDR1 and CDR2: MNHEY and SMNVEV (reference sequence). This CDR3 has 13 amino acids. The trim removed 3 bases at V and 7 bases at J, leaving 5 bases unmatched.

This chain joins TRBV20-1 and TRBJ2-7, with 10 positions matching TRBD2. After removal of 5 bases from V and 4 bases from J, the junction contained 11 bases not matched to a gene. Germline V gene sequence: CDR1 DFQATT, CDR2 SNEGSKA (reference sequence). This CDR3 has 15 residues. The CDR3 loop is CSAASSGRGRYEQYF. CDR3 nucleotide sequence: TGCAGTGCTGCCTCTAGCGGGAGAGGGAGGTACGAGCAGTACTTC.

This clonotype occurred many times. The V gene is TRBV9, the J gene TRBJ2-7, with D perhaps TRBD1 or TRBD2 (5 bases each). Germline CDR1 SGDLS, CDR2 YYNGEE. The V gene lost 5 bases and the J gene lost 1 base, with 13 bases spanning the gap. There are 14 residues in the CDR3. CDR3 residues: CASSGRDGSYEQYF. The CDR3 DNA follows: TGTGCCAGCAGTGGACGGGACGGGTCCTACGAGCAGTACTTC.

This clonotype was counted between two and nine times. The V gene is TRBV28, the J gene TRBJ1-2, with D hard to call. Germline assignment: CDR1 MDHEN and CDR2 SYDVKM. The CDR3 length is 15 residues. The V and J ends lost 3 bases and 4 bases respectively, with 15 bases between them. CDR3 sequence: CASSFRKIPPYGYTF. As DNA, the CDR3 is TGTGCCAGCAGTTTTAGGAAGATCCCGCCCTATGGCTACACCTTC.

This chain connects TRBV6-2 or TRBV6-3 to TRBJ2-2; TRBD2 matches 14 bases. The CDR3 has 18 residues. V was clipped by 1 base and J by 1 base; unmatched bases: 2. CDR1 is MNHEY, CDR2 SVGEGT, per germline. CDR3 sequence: CASSYFGLAGGNTGELFF. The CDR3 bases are TGTGCCAGCAGTTACTTTGGACTAGCGGGGGGGAACACCGGGGAGCTGTTTTTT.

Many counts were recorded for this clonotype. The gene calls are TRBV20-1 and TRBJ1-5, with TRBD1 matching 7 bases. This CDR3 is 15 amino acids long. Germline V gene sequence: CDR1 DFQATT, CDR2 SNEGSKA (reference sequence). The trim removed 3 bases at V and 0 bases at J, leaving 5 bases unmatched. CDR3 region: CSASIQGISNQPQHF. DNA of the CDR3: TGCAGTGCTAGCATACAGGGGATTAGCAATCAGCCCCAGCATTTT.

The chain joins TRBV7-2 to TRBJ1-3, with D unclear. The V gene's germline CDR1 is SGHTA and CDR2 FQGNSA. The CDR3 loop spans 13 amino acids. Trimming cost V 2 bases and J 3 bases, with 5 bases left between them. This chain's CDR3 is CASSLLGGNTIYF. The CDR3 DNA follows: TGTGCCAGCAGCTTACTTGGTGGAAACACCATATATTTT. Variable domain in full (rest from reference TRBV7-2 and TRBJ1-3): GAGVSQSPSNKVTEKGKDVELRCDPISGHTALYWYRQSLGQGLEFLIYFQGNSAPDKSGLPSDRFSAERTGGSVSTLTIQRTQQEDSAVYLCASSLLGGNTIYFGEGSWLTVV.

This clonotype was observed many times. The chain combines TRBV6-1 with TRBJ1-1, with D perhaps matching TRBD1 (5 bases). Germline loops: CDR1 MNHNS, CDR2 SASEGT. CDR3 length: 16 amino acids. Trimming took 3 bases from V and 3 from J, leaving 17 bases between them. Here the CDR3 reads CASSETVLDKYTEAFF. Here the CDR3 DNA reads TGTGCCAGCAGTGAGACGGTGTTGGACAAATACACTGAAGCTTTCTTT.

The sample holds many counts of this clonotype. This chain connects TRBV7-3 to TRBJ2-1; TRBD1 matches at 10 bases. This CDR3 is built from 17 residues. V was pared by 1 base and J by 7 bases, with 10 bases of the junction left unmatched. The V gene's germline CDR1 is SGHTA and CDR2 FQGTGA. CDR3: CASSLRSWDRGQNEQFF. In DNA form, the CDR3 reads TGTGCCAGCAGCTTAAGGTCCTGGGACAGGGGTCAAAATGAGCAGTTCTTC. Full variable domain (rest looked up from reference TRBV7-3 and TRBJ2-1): GAGVSQTPSNKVTEKGKYVELRCDPISGHTALYWYRQSLGQGPEFLIYFQGTGAADDSGLPNDRFFAVRPEGSVSTLKIQRTERGDSAVYLCASSLRSWDRGQNEQFFGPGTRLTVL.

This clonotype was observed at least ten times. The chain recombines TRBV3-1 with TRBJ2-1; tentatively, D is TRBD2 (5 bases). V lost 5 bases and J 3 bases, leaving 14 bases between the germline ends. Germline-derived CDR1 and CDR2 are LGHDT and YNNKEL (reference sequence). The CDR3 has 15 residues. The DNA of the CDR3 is TGTGCCAGCAGCGCTCGGACTGATCTCTACAATGAGCAGTTCTTC. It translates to CASSARTDLYNEQFF.

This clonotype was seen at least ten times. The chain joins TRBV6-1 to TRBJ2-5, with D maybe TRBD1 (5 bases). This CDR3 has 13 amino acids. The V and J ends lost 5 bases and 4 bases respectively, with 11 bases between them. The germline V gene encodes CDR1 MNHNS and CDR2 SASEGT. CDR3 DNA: TGTGCCAGCAGTCCCAGGCAGGGAGAGACCCAGTACTTC. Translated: CASSPRQGETQYF.

The CDR3 DNA sequence: TGTGCCAGCAGCTATCCAGGACAGGGGAACATTCAGTACTTC. Protein product: CASSYPGQGNIQYF. The chain employs TRBV7-6 and TRBJ2-4; TRBD1 matches at 9 bases. The J segment lost 7 bases and the V segment lost 4 bases, leaving 5 bases of the junction unmatched. In germline, CDR1 is SGHVS, CDR2 FNYEAQ. CDR3 length: 14 amino acids. Using reference TRBV7-6 and TRBJ2-4 for the parts outside the CDR3, the full variable domain is GAGVSQSPRYKVTKRGQDVALRCDPISGHVSLYWYRQALGQGPEFLTYFNYEAQQDKSGLPNDRFSAERPEGSISTLTIQRTEQRDSAMYRCASSYPGQGNIQYFGAGTRLSVL.

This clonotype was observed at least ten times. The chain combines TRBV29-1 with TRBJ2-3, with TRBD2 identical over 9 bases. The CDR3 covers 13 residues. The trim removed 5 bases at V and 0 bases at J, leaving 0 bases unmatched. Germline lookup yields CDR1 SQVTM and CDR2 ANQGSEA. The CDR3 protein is CSVSGRSTDTQYF. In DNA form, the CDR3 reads TGCAGCGTTAGCGGGAGGAGCACAGATACGCAGTATTTT.

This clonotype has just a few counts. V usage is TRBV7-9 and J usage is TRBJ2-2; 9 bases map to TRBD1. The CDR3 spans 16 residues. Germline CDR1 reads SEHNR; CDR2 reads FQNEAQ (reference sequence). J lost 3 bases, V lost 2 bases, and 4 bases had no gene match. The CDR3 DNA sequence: TGTGCCAGCAGCTTAAGCAGGACAGGGGACACCGGGGAGCTGTTTTTT. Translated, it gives CASSLSRTGDTGELFF.

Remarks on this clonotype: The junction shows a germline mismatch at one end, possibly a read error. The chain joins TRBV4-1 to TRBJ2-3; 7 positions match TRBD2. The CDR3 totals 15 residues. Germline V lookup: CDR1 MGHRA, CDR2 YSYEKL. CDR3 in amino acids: CASSQAGGSTDTRYF. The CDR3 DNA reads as TGCGCCAGCAGCCAGGCTGGCGGGAGCACAGATACGCGGTATTTT.

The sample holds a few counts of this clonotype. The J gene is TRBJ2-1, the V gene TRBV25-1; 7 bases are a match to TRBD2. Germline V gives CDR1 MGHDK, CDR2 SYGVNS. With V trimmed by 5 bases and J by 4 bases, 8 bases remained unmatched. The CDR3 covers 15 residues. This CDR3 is CASSISWTSYNEQFF. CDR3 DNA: TGTGCCAGCAGTATCTCCTGGACTAGTTACAATGAGCAGTTCTTC.

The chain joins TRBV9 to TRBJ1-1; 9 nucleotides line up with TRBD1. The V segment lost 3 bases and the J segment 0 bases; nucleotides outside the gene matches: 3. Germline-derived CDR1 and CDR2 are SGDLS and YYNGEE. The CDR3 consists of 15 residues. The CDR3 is CASSGDRDLNTEAFF. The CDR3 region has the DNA TGTGCCAGCAGCGGGGACAGGGATCTGAACACTGAAGCTTTCTTT.

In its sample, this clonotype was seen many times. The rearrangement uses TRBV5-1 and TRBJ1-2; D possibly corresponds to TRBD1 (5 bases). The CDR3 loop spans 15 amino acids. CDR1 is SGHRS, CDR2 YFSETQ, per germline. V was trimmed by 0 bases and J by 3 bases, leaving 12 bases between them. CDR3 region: CASSLGRREDYGYTF. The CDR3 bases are TGCGCCAGCAGCTTGGGGCGCAGGGAGGACTATGGCTACACCTTC.

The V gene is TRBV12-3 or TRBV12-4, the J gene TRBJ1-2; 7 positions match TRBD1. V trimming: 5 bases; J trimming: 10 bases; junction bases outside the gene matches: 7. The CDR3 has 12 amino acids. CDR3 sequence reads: CASSLGTVDYTF. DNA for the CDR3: TGTGCCAGCAGTCTCGGGACAGTAGACTACACCTTC.

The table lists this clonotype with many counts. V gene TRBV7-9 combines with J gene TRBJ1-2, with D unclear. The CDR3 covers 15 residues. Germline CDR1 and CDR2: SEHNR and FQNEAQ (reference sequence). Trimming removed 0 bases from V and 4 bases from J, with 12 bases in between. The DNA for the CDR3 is TGTGCCAGCAGCTTAGCGCTCTCAGAGCCCTATGGCTACACCTTC. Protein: CASSLALSEPYGYTF.

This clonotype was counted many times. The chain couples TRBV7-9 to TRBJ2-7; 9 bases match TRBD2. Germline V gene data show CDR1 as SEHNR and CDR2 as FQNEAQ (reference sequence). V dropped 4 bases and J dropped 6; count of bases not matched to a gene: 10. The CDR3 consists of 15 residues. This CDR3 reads CASSSYVAGAPEQYF. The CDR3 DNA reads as TGTGCCAGCAGCTCCTATGTAGCGGGAGCCCCCGAGCAGTACTTC. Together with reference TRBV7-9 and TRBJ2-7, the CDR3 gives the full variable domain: DTGVSQNPRHKITKRGQNVTFRCDPISEHNRLYWYRQTLGQGPEFLTYFQNEAQLEKSRLLSDRFSAERPKGSFSTLEIQRTEQGDSAMYLCASSSYVAGAPEQYFGPGTRLTVT.

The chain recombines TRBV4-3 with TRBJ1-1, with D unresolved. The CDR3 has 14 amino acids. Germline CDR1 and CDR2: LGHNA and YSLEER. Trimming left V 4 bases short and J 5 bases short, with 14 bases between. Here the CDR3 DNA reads TGCGCCAGCAGCCGGCACGGGATCGGTACTGAAGCTTTCTTT. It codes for CASSRHGIGTEAFF.

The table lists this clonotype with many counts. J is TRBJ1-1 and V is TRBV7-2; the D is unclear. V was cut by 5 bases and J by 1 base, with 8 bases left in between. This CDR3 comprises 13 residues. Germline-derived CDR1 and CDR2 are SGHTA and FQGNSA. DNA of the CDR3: TGTGCCAGCAGCCAGTCTAGGAACACTGAAGCTTTCTTT. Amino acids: CASSQSRNTEAFF.

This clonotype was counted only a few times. The CDR3 is CASSLLAGRPKNTQYF. The CDR3 DNA follows: TGTGCCAGCAGCTTACTTGCAGGGAGGCCCAAGAATACCCAGTACTTC. The chain recombines TRBV7-9 with TRBJ2-5; possible D gene TRBD2, 6 bases. Trimming took 2 bases from V and 8 from J, leaving 21 bases between them. Germline CDR1 and CDR2: SEHNR and FQNEAQ (reference sequence). The CDR3 has 16 amino acids. Together with reference TRBV7-9 and TRBJ2-5, the CDR3 gives the full variable domain: DTGVSQNPRHKITKRGQNVTFRCDPISEHNRLYWYRQTLGQGPEFLTYFQNEAQLEKSRLLSDRFSAERPKGSFSTLEIQRTEQGDSAMYLCASSLLAGRPKNTQYFGPGTRLLVL.

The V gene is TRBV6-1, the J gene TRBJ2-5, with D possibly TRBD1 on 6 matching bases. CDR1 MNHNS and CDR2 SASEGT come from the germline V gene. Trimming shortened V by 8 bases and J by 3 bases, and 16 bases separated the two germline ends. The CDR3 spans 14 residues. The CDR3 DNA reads TGTGCCAGCCAGACCTGGAAGGGGGAAGAGACCCAGTACTTC. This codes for CASQTWKGEETQYF.

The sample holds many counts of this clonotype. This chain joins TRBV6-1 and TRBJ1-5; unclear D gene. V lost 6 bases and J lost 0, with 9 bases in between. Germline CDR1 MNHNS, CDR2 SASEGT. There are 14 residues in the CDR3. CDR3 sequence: CASSDSDSNQPQHF. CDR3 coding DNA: TGTGCCAGCAGCGACTCCGATAGCAATCAGCCCCAGCATTTT.